This T cell receptor beta chain was identified during a study of blood T cell repertoires in COVID-19. Sequenced by immunoSEQ multiplex PCR; TCRdb stores in-frame clones only, minus some. The data hold under 120,000 clones, with about 88% observed a single time. Germline loops: CDR1 GTSNPN, CDR2 SVGIG (reference sequence). This CDR3 is built from 14 residues. The V and J ends lost 8 bases and 1 base, in that order; junction bases with no gene match: 7. The sample comprised peripheral blood. The source is a human donor in a cohort sampled during active COVID-19. The genes are TRBV30 and TRBJ2-2, with 7 nucleotides matching TRBD2. The CDR3 coding sequence is TGTGCCGCATTAAAGCGGGGGAACACCGGGGAGCTGTTTTTT. Residues: CAALKRGNTGELFF.